This paragraph reports one T cell receptor beta chain. This clone turned up a few times. Its antigen is unknown. Within one base of it there is no much larger clone, and no base qualities were kept. A second Seattle source provided samples from volunteer blood donors who had recovered from COVID-19. The collaborating institutions used their own protocols to collect whole blood in K2EDTA tubes. Collaborator samples were shipped for TCRbeta analysis as frozen whole blood, isolated PBMCs, or DNA extracted from either sample type. The CDR3, cysteine through phenylalanine, is 16 amino acids long. Only the CDR3 region is kept as DNA, spanning 48 bases read in frame from base 1. According to the germline V gene, CDR1 reads MGHRA and CDR2 reads YSYEKL. V is cut back by 4 bases and J by 2 bases, with 10 bases in the junction unmatched. This entry is derived from a study of blood T cell repertoires in COVID-19 (dated by TCRdb to 2020 to 2022). Regarding the research as a whole: The collaborator samples originated in the United States, Italy and Spain and spanned the acute and convalescent phases of COVID-19. The material from the prospective study consisted of cDNA or gDNA derived from T cells, B-cell-depleted T cells, or PBMCs. Subjects who had been exposed to COVID-19, were actively infected with it, or had recovered from it provided the deeply sampled blood TCRbeta repertoires that made up the dataset. A freely available public database, intended as a resource for researchers studying the immune response to SARS-CoV-2, is where the repertoires were released. Samples were obtained from the ongoing ImmuneRACE study (first 160 participants) and from over 1,000 subjects provided by 6 global collaborators. Nearly every sample came with metadata listing a de-identified subject ID, COVID-19 status, age in years and sex. Where available, HLA class I and class II types were obtained from metadata supplied by the sample provider rather than from assay-based typing.

The study at large found these results: The amount of clinical and demographic metadata varied by source and participant and was provided uncurated.

The immunoSEQ Assay, a bias-controlled multiplex PCR, was used to amplify TCRbeta CDR3 regions from genomic DNA. The published analysis was carried out like this. Within the assay, amplification of reference gene primers was used to estimate how many nucleated cells each sample contained. Sequence reads were collapsed and filtered to measure the absolute abundance of every unique TCRbeta CDR3 rearrangement. For each sample, productive Simpson clonality was calculated as the square root of Simpson's diversity index over productive rearrangements. Held by TCRdb, this immuneACCESS table contains in-frame sequences only and omits some clones. Under half of the omission traces to an unresolved V gene where checked; the cause of the rest is unknown. V, J and clone size were drawn from that table, and D and trimming were deduced from the DNA. The sample table records 100,000 to 150,000 clones; 84% of these occur just once. 12% of the sample rests with the top ten.

The rearranged segments are TRBV4-1 and TRBJ1-1, and 7 bases in between align with TRBD1. The origin of this receptor is a young woman who had recovered from COVID-19. Sequencing was done on a sample of peripheral blood. The DNA sequence is TGCGCCAGCAGCCCTCCCCGACAGGGTAGAAACACTGAAGCTTTCTTT. Translated, it reads CASSPPRQGRNTEAFF.